This paragraph covers one T cell receptor (beta chain) sequence. Its target is unknown. Study-level results: Tumor-infiltrating Treg TCR alpha and beta sequences overlapped most with tumor naive CD4+ T cells, then blood naive.

CDR3 length: 15 amino acids. V shed 5 bases and J 5 bases; nucleotides not matched to a gene: 7. Germline V CDR1 and CDR2: SGHAT, FQDESV (reference sequence). The sorted Tregs were CD4+CD25+CD127-/low cells. Constant-region reverse primers amplified full-length variable regions, followed by semi-nested Nested Universal Primer A PCR. TCRdb re-called the 5' RACE reads with MiXCR, one entry per CDR3 protein. This sample yields approximately 40,000 distinct CDR3 sequences, of which 20% to 25% are seen a single time; approximately 4% belongs to the top ten. The chain combines TRBV11-1 with TRBJ2-5, with TRBD2 identical over 11 bases. The source is a female donor with breast cancer. The sequenced sample was Tregs sorted from blood. CDR3 sequence: CASSRTLAGDETQYF. The CDR3 nucleotides are TGTGCCAGCAGCCGAACACTAGCGGGAGATGAGACCCAGTACTTC.